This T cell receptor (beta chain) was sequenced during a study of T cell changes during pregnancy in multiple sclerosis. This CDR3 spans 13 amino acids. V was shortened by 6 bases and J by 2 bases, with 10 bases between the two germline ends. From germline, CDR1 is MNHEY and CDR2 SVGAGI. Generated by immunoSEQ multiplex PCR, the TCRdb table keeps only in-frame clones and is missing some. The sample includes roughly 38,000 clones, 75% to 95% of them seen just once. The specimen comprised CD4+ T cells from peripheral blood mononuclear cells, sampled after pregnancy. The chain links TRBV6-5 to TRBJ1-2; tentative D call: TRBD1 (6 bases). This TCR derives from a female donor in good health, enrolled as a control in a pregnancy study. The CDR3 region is CASSRGGNYGYTF. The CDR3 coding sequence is TGTGCCAGCAGCCGGGGGGGCAACTATGGCTACACCTTC.